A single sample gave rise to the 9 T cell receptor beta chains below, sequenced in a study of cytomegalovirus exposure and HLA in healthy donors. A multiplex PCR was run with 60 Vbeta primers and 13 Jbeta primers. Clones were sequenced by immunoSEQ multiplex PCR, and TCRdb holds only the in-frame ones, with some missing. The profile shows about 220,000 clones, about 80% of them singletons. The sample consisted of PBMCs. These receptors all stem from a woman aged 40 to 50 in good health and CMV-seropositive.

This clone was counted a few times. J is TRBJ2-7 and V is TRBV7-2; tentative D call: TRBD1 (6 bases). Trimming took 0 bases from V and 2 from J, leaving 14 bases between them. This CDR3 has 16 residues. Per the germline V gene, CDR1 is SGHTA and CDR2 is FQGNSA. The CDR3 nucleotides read TGTGCCAGCAGCTTAGCCTCACAGGGTGGCACCTACGAGCAGTACTTC. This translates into CASSLASQGGTYEQYF. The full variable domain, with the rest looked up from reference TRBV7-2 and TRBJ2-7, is GAGVSQSPSNKVTEKGKDVELRCDPISGHTALYWYRQSLGQGLEFLIYFQGNSAPDKSGLPSDRFSAERTGGSVSTLTIQRTQQEDSAVYLCASSLASQGGTYEQYFGPGTRLTVT.

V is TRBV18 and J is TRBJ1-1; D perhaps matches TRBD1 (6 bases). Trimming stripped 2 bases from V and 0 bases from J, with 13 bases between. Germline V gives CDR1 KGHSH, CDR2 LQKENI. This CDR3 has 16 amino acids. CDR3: CASSPNRQGMNTEAFF. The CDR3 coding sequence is TGTGCCAGCTCACCAAATCGTCAGGGGATGAACACTGAAGCTTTCTTT.

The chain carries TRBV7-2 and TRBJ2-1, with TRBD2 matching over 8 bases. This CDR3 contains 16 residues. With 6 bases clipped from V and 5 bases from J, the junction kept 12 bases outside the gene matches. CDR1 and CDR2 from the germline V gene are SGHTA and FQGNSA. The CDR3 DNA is TGTGCCAGCAGTTACGCCGGGACTAGGGCTAACAATGAGCAGTTCTTC. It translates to CASSYAGTRANNEQFF.

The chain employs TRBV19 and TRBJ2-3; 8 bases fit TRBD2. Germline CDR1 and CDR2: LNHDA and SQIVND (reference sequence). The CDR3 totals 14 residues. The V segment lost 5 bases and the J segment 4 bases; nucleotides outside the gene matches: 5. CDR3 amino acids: CASSPAAGADTQYF. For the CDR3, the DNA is TGTGCCAGTAGTCCAGCAGCGGGAGCAGATACGCAGTATTTT.

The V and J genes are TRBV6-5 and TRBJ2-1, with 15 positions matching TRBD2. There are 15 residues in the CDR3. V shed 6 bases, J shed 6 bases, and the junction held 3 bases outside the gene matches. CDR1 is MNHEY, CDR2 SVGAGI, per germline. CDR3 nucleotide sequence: TGTGCCAGCAGCCGGACTAGCGGGAGGGGCAATGAGCAGTTCTTC. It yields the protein CASSRTSGRGNEQFF.

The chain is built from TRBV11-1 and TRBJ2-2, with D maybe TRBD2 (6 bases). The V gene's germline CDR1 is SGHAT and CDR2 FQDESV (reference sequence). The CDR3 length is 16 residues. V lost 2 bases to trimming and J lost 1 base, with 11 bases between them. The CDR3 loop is CASSLNAGMNTGELFF. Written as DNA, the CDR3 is TGTGCCAGCAGCTTAAATGCGGGAATGAACACCGGGGAGCTGTTTTTT. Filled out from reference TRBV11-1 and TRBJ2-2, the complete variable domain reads EAEVAQSPRYKITEKSQAVAFWCDPISGHATLYWYRQILGQGPELLVQFQDESVVDDSQLPKDRFSAERLKGVDSTLKIQPAELGDSAMYLCASSLNAGMNTGELFFGEGSRLTVL.

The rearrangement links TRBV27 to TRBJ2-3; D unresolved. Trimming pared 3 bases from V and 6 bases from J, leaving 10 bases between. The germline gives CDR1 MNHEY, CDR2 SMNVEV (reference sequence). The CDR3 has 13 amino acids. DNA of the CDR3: TGTGCCAGCAGTTTGACCGTGAGGGATACGCAGTATTTT. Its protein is CASSLTVRDTQYF.

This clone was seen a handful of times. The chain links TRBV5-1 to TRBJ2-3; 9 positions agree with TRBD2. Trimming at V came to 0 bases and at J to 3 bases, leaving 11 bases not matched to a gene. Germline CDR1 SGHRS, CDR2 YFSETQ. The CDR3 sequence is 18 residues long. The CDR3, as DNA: TGCGCCAGCAGCTTGGCGGGCGGTAGCGGGGGACGTACAGATACGCAGTATTTT. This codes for CASSLAGGSGGRTDTQYF.

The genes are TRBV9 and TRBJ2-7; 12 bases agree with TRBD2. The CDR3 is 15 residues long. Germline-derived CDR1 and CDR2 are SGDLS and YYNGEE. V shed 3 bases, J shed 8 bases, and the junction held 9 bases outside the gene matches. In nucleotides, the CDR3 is TGTGCCAGCAGCGAGACTAGCGGGGGTTTTGGGAAGCAGTACTTC. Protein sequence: CASSETSGGFGKQYF.